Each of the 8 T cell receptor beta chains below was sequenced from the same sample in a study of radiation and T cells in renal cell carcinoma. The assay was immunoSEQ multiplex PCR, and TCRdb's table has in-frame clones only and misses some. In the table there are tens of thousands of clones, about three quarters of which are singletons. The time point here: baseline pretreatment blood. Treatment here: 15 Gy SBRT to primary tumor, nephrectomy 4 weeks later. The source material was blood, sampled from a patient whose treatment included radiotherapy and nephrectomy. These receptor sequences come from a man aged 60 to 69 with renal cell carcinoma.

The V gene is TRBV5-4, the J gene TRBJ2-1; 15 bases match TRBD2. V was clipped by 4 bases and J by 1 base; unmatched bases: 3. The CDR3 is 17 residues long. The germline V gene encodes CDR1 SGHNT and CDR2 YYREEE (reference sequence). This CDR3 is CASSTGTSGRSYNEQFF. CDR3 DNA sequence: TGTGCCAGCAGCACCGGGACTAGCGGGAGGTCCTACAATGAGCAGTTCTTC.

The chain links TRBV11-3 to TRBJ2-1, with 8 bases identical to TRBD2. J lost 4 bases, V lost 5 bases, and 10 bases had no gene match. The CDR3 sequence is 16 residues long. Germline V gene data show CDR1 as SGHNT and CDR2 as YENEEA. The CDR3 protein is CASSPGRGGEYNEQFF. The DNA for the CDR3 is TGTGCCAGCAGCCCCGGGAGGGGCGGGGAGTACAATGAGCAGTTCTTC.

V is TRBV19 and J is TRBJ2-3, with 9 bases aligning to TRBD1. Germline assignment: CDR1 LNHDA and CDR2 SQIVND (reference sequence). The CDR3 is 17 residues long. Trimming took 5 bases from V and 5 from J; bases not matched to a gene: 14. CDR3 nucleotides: TGTGCCAGTAGTGGTGGGTCTCCGGGACAGGGTTTAGATACGCAGTATTTT. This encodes CASSGGSPGQGLDTQYF.

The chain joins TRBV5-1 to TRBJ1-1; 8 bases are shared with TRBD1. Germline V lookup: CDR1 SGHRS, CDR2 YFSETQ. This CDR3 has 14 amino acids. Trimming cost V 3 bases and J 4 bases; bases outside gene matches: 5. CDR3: CASSSSGGGTEAFF. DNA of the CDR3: TGCGCCAGCAGCTCCTCAGGGGGCGGCACTGAAGCTTTCTTT.

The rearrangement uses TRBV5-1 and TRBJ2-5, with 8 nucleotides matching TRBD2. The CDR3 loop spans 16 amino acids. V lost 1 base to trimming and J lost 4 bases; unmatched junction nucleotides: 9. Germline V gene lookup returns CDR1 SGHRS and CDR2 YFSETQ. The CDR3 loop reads CASSLRTIAGSETQYF. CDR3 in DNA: TGCGCCAGCAGCTTGCGGACAATAGCGGGATCAGAGACCCAGTACTTC.

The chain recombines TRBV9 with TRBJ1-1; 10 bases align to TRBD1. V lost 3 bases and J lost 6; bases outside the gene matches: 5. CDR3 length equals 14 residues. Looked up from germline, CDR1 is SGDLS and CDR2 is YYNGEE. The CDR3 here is CASSARDRGSEAFF. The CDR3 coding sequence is TGTGCCAGCAGCGCCCGGGACAGGGGCTCTGAAGCTTTCTTT.

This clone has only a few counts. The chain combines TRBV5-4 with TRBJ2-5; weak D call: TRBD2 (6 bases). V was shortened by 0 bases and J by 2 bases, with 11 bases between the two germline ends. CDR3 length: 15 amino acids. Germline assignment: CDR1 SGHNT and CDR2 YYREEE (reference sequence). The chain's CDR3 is CASSLDWEAQETQYF. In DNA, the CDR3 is TGTGCCAGCAGCTTGGATTGGGAGGCACAAGAGACCCAGTACTTC.

The CDR3: CATSYDVNTEAFF. CDR3 coding DNA: TGTGCCACCAGTTATGACGTGAACACTGAAGCTTTCTTT. V is TRBV15 and J is TRBJ1-1; unclear D gene. The V and J ends lost 6 bases and 0 bases respectively, with 8 bases between them. This CDR3 is 13 amino acids long. Germline CDR1 reads LNHNV; CDR2 reads YYDKDF (reference sequence).